This TCR beta chain was recorded in a study of CXCR3-negative and CXCR3-positive naive CD8 T cells. Study context: Cumulative TRB read yield was roughly 150 million, averaging about 1.5 +/- 0.3 million per library. Notes on the study in general: Naive subsets had comparable surface CD5; TCR strength was inferred from TRB CDR3 properties. Naive CXCR3-negative and CXCR3-positive cells had similar TRBV-TRBJ usage; memory differed. Fresh PBMCs were used in most assays, and CXCR3 expression partially decreased after cryopreservation. Hydrophobicity was higher for TRB CDR3s found in CXCR3-positive naive cells than in CXCR3-negative naive cells.

Researchers prepared the TRB cDNA libraries using 5' RACE with UMI labels. Following a re-call of the 5' RACE reads, TCRdb has one entry per CDR3 protein and lacks DNA. The sample has 150,000 to 180,000 distinct CDR3 sequences. A word on this clonotype: Its antigen is unidentified.

From germline, CDR1 is MDHEN and CDR2 SYDVKM. The CDR3 is 18 residues long. The sample was naive CXCR3+ CD8+ T cells from blood. This sample's subset: CD45RO-CCR7+CD27+CD95- naive CD8+ T cells expressing CXCR3 (TNR3+). The chain is built from TRBV28 and TRBJ2-7; there is no DNA to check the TCRdb D call of TRBD2. The TCR sequence derives from a human donor in good health. Some clones in this sample may be carry-over from other donors' samples. CDR3 region: CASSLVSGIAENSYEQYF. The whole variable domain, filled in from reference TRBV28 and TRBJ2-7, reads DVKVTQSSRYLVKRTGEKVFLECVQDMDHENMFWYRQDPGLGLRLIYFSYDVKMKEKGDIPEGYSVSREKKERFSLILESASTNQTSMYLCASSLVSGIAENSYEQYFGPGTRLTVT.